These T cell receptor beta chains were read from a single sample in a study of blood T cell repertoires in COVID-19. The table came from immunoSEQ multiplex PCR; TCRdb's copy has only in-frame clones and leaves some out. The sample gives some 350,000 clones, around 87% of which show up once; approximately 5.3% is in the top ten. Sequencing was carried out using PBMCs or T cells enriched from blood (not recorded which). All receptors come from a woman aged 30 to 39 who had recovered from COVID-19. Both conserved end residues are part of each CDR3. D genes are given only for firm matches. Clone size is shown for a subset of rows, as once, few, many or a class of expanded clone.

NA	NA	TRBJ2-1	TRBV5-1	CASSLRQSSYNEQFF	TGCGCCAGCAGCTTAAGACAGAGCTCCTACAATGAGCAGTTCTTC
NA	NA	TRBJ1-1	TRBV24-1	CATSDSHNTEAFF	TGTGCCACCAGTGATTCCCATAACACTGAAGCTTTCTTT
NA	NA	TRBJ2-1	TRBV2	CASSGLPGYNEQFF	TGTGCCAGCAGTGGACTGCCGGGGTACAATGAGCAGTTCTTC
NA	NA	TRBJ2-7	TRBV5-1	CASSPGSSYEQYF	TGCGCCAGCAGCCCGGGGTCTTCTTACGAGCAGTACTTC
NA	few	TRBJ1-5	TRBV19	CASSIDAGFNQPQHF	TGTGCCAGTAGTATAGATGCGGGTTTCAATCAGCCCCAGCATTTT
TRBD2	NA	TRBJ2-6	TRBV2	CASSYGTSGGKYSGANVLTF	TGTGCCAGCAGTTACGGGACTAGCGGGGGGAAGTACTCTGGGGCCAACGTCCTGACTTTC
NA	NA	TRBJ2-2	TRBV2	CASSTTGQYTGELFF	TGTGCCAGCAGTACCACCGGACAGTACACCGGGGAGCTGTTTTTT
TRBD1	NA	TRBJ1-5	TRBV10-3	CAISAGQINQPQHF	TGTGCCATCAGTGCGGGACAGATCAATCAGCCCCAGCATTTT
TRBD1	NA	TRBJ2-3	TRBV28	CASSETGITDTQYF	TGTGCCAGCAGTGAGACAGGGATCACAGATACGCAGTATTTT
NA	NA	TRBJ2-5	TRBV5-1	CASSLQGRGETQYF	TGCGCCAGCAGCTTACAGGGGCGGGGCGAGACCCAGTACTTC
TRBD1	NA	TRBJ1-6	TRBV28	CASSFTRGLNENSPLHF	TGTGCCAGCAGTTTCACCAGGGGGCTTAATGAAAATTCACCCCTCCACTTT
NA	NA	TRBJ1-1	TRBV27	CATRGQFNTEAFF	TGTGCCACTCGCGGACAGTTTAACACTGAAGCTTTCTTT
NA	NA	TRBJ1-2	TRBV10-3	CAISDSGVSNYGYTF	TGTGCCATCAGTGATTCAGGGGTCTCTAACTATGGCTACACCTTC
TRBD2	NA	TRBJ2-1	TRBV24-1	CATSDRGGLAHNEQFF	TGTGCCACCAGTGATCGTGGGGGACTAGCCCACAATGAGCAGTTCTTC
TRBD1	NA	TRBJ1-1	TRBV5-1	CASSVQGAGTEAFF	TGCGCCAGCAGCGTACAGGGGGCCGGGACTGAAGCTTTCTTT
NA	NA	TRBJ1-5	TRBV21-1	CASSKILGRPGGNQPQHF	TGTGCCAGCAGCAAGATTTTGGGCCGCCCAGGGGGCAATCAGCCCCAGCATTTT
NA	few	TRBJ2-5	TRBV19	CASSIFGGQETQYF	TGTGCCAGTAGTATTTTTGGAGGGCAAGAGACCCAGTACTTC
NA	NA	TRBJ1-1	TRBV6-4	CASSESMGSEAFF	TGTGCCAGCAGTGAAAGTATGGGGAGCGAAGCTTTCTTT
NA	NA	TRBJ1-1	TRBV13	CASSLSGVPFF	TGTGCCAGCAGCTTATCCGGGGTCCCCTTCTTT
NA	NA	TRBJ1-2	TRBV6-6	CASIKGRESGYTF	TGTGCCAGCATCAAGGGCAGGGAATCCGGCTACACCTTC
TRBD2	NA	TRBJ2-1	TRBV18	CASCDVYSGVGCEQFF	TGTGCCAGCTGCGACGTCTATAGCGGGGTAGGGTGTGAGCAGTTCTTC
TRBD1	few	TRBJ2-2	TRBV9	CASTWSQGAPGELFF	TGTGCCAGCACCTGGTCACAGGGGGCCCCCGGGGAGCTGTTTTTT
NA	NA	TRBJ1-4	TRBV6-5	CASRRGQIGEKLFF	TGTGCCAGCAGACGCGGGCAAATAGGGGAAAAACTGTTTTTT
TRBD2	once	TRBJ2-1	TRBV5-4	CASSLAGGGYYNEQFF	TGTGCCAGCAGCTTGGCCGGGGGGGGGTACTACAATGAGCAGTTCTTC
TRBD1	NA	TRBJ1-2	TRBV18	CASSPTQGNYGYTF	TGTGCCAGCTCACCTACACAGGGGAACTATGGCTACACCTTC
NA	NA	TRBJ1-5	TRBV24-1	CATSDLREDQPQHF	TGTGCCACCAGTGATTTGCGAGAGGATCAGCCCCAGCATTTT
NA	NA	TRBJ2-7	TRBV10-3	CAISERPGEQYEQYF	TGTGCCATCAGTGAGCGACCGGGGGAACAGTACGAGCAGTACTTC
NA	NA	TRBJ2-1	TRBV29-1	CSVEGPQAPGRNEQFF	TGCAGCGTTGAGGGTCCGCAGGCCCCTGGGAGGAATGAGCAGTTCTTC
NA	NA	TRBJ1-1	TRBV11-3	CASSLDGLQAFF	TGTGCCAGCAGCTTAGATGGGCTTCAAGCTTTCTTT
TRBD1	NA	TRBJ1-1	TRBV6-2/TRBV6-3	CASSTSRQGARAEAFF	TGTGCCAGCAGTACCTCTCGACAGGGGGCTAGGGCTGAAGCTTTCTTT
TRBD1	NA	TRBJ1-2	TRBV2	CASGTDYGYTF	TGTGCCAGCGGGACAGACTATGGCTACACCTTC
NA	NA	TRBJ1-2	TRBV4-3	CASSQEQSNYGYTF	TGCGCCAGCAGCCAAGAACAGAGTAACTATGGCTACACCTTC
NA	NA	TRBJ2-7	TRBV3-1/TRBV3-2	CASSSTLGASYEQYF	TGTGCCAGCAGCTCCACCCTTGGGGCCTCCTACGAGCAGTACTTC
TRBD1	NA	TRBJ2-3	TRBV28	CASSYRDRALVF	TGTGCCAGCAGCTACCGGGACAGGGCTCTAGTTTTT
TRBD1	NA	TRBJ1-4	TRBV15	CATSWAGGEKLFF	TGTGCCACCTCGTGGGCAGGGGGAGAAAAACTGTTTTTT
NA	NA	TRBJ1-2	TRBV9	CASSPLGQKYGYTF	TGTGCCAGCAGCCCCCTTGGACAGAAATATGGCTACACCTTC
NA	once	TRBJ2-4	TRBV10-2	CASSANSGYKNIQYF	TGCGCCAGCAGTGCGAATAGCGGCTACAAAAACATTCAGTACTTC
TRBD2	NA	TRBJ2-3	TRBV2	CASRVAGSTDTQYF	TGTGCCAGCAGGGTAGCGGGCAGCACAGATACGCAGTATTTT
TRBD2	NA	TRBJ2-3	TRBV11-3	CASSLGLLTSGGNTDTQYF	TGTGCCAGCAGCTTAGGGTTACTCACTAGCGGGGGAAACACAGATACGCAGTATTTT
TRBD1	NA	TRBJ1-2	TRBV27	CASSLSGGQGASYGYTF	TGTGCCAGCAGTTTATCAGGTGGACAGGGGGCGAGCTATGGCTACACCTTC
NA	NA	TRBJ2-7	TRBV29-1	CSVEKDKTYEQYF	TGCAGCGTTGAAAAGGACAAGACCTACGAGCAGTACTTC
NA	NA	TRBJ2-3	TRBV4-3	CASSQQTNPGTLSTDTQYF	TGCGCCAGCAGCCAACAAACAAATCCCGGGACTCTCAGCACAGATACGCAGTATTTT
NA	once	TRBJ1-5	TRBV19	CASSIRVHSNQPQHF	TGTGCCAGTAGTATCCGAGTGCATAGCAATCAGCCCCAGCATTTT
TRBD2	NA	TRBJ2-2	TRBV6-5	CASSRLAGGPGELFF	TGTGCCAGCAGTCGACTAGCGGGGGGGCCCGGGGAGCTGTTTTTT
NA	NA	TRBJ1-1	TRBV4-3	CASSQKIGDLAFF	TGCGCCAGCAGCCAAAAGATAGGAGACCTGGCTTTCTTT
NA	NA	TRBJ1-2	TRBV7-2	CASTPGPGRLYGYTF	TGTGCCAGCACCCCGGGCCCGGGAAGGCTCTATGGCTACACCTTC
NA	NA	TRBJ1-5	TRBV7-2	CASSLERTGSNQPQHF	TGTGCCAGCAGCTTAGAGCGCACCGGATCCAATCAGCCCCAGCATTTT
NA	NA	TRBJ2-2	TRBV7-9	CASSGLTEGTMRTGELFF	TGTGCCAGCAGCGGATTGACAGAAGGCACCATGCGCACCGGGGAGCTGTTTTTT
NA	NA	TRBJ2-7	TRBV6-5	CASSRRGTPHEQYF	TGTGCCAGCAGCCGGCGGGGAACCCCCCACGAGCAGTACTTC
NA	NA	TRBJ2-5	TRBV3-1/TRBV3-2	CASSQVLGAAETQYF	TGTGCCAGCAGCCAAGTGCTGGGGGCGGCGGAGACCCAGTACTTC
TRBD1	few	TRBJ1-2	TRBV2	CASTRDRRYGYTF	TGTGCCAGCACCCGGGACAGAAGATATGGCTACACCTTC
TRBD1	once	TRBJ1-2	TRBV9	CASSALTGVGYGYTF	TGTGCCAGCAGCGCCTTGACAGGGGTGGGCTATGGCTACACCTTC
TRBD1	NA	TRBJ1-2	TRBV6-5	CASRPGTGPGYTF	TGTGCCAGCAGACCCGGGACAGGGCCTGGCTACACCTTC
TRBD1	NA	TRBJ1-1	TRBV6-6	CASGPDREAFF	TGTGCCAGCGGCCCGGACAGGGAAGCTTTCTTT